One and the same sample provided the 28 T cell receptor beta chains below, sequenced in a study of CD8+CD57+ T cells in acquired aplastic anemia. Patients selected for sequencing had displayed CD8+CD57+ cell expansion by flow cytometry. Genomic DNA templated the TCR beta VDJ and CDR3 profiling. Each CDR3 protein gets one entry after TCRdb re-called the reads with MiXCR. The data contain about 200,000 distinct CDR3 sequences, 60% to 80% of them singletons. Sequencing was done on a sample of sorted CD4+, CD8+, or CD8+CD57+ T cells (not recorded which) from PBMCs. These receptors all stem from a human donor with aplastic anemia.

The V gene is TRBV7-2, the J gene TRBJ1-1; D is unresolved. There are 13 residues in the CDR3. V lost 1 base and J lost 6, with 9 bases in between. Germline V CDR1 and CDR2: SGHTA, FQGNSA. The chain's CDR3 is CASSLEGFSEAFF. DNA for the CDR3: TGTGCCAGCAGCTTAGAAGGTTTCTCTGAAGCTTTCTTT. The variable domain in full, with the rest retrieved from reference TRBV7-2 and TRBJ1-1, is GAGVSQSPSNKVTEKGKDVELRCDPISGHTALYWYRQSLGQGLEFLIYFQGNSAPDKSGLPSDRFSAERTGGSVSTLTIQRTQQEDSAVYLCASSLEGFSEAFFGQGTRLTVV.

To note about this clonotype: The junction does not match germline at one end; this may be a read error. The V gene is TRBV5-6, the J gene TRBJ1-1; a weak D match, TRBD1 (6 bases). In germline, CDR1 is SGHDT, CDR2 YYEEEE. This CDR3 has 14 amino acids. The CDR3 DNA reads TGCGCCAGCAGCTTCGGGGACATGAACACTGAAGCTTTCTTT. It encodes CASSFGDMNTEAFF.

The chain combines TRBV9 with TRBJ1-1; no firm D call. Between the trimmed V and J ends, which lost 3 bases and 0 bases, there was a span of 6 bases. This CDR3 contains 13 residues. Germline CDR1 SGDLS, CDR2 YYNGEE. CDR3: CASSAAVNTEAFF. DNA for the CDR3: TGTGCCAGCAGCGCGGCAGTGAACACTGAAGCTTTCTTT.

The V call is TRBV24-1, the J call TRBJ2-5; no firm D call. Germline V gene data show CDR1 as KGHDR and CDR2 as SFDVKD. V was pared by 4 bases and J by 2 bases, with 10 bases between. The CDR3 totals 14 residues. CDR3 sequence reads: CATSESANQETQYF. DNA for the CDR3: TGTGCCACCAGTGAATCAGCCAATCAAGAGACCCAGTACTTC.

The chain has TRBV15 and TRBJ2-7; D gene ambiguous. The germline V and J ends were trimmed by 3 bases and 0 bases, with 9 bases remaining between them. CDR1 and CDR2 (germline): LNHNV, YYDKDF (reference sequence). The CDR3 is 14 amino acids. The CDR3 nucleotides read TGTGCCACCAGCAGCTTACCAGGCTCCTACGAGCAGTACTTC. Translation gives CATSSLPGSYEQYF.

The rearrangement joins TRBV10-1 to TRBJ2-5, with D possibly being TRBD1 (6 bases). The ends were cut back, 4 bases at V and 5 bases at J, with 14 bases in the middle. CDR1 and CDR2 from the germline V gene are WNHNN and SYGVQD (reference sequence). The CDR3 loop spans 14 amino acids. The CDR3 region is CASSGIQGWETQYF. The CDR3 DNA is TGCGCCAGCAGTGGGATACAGGGCTGGGAGACCCAGTACTTC.

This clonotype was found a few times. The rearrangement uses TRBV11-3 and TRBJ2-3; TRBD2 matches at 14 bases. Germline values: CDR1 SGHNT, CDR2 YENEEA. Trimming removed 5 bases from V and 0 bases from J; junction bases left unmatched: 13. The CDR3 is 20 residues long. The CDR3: CASSARTSGGPIASTDTQYF. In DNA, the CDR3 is TGTGCCAGCAGCGCGCGGACTAGCGGGGGGCCGATCGCTAGCACAGATACGCAGTATTTT.

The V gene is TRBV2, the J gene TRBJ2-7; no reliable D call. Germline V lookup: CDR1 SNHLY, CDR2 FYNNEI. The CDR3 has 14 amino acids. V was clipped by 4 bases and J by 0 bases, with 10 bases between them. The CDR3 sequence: CASSAGWGSYEQYF. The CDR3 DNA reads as TGTGCCAGCAGTGCCGGATGGGGCTCCTACGAGCAGTACTTC.

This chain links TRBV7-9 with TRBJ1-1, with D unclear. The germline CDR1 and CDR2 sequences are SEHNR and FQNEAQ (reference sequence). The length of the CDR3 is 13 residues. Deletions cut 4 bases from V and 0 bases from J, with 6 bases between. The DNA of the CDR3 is TGTGCCAGCAGCTCCGCTATGAACACTGAAGCTTTCTTT. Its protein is CASSSAMNTEAFF. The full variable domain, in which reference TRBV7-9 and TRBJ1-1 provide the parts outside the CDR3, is DTGVSQNPRHKITKRGQNVTFRCDPISEHNRLYWYRQTLGQGPEFLTYFQNEAQLEKSRLLSDRFSAERPKGSFSTLEIQRTEQGDSAMYLCASSSAMNTEAFFGQGTRLTVV.

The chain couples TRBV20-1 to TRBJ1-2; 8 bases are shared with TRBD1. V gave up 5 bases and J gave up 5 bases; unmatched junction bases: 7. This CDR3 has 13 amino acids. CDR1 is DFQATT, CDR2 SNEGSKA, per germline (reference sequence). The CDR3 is CSAAPGQGYGYTF. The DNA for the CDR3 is TGCAGTGCTGCCCCAGGACAGGGTTATGGCTACACCTTC.

CDR3: CASSVQGAYEQYF. The CDR3 DNA reads TGCGCCAGCAGCGTACAGGGGGCCTACGAGCAGTACTTC. The gene calls are TRBV5-1 and TRBJ2-7, with TRBD1 matching over 8 bases. CDR3 length equals 13 residues. V trimming: 4 bases; J trimming: 2 bases; junction bases outside the gene matches: 2. Germline V CDR1 and CDR2: SGHRS, YFSETQ.

CDR3 protein: CASSSRGDAYEQYF. Here the CDR3 DNA reads TGCGCCAGCAGCTCGCGGGGGGACGCCTACGAGCAGTACTTC. The J gene is TRBJ2-7, the V gene TRBV5-1, with 8 bases aligning to TRBD2. Trimming at V came to 3 bases and at J to 2 bases, leaving 4 bases not matched to a gene. Looked up from germline, CDR1 is SGHRS and CDR2 is YFSETQ. This CDR3 is 14 amino acids long.

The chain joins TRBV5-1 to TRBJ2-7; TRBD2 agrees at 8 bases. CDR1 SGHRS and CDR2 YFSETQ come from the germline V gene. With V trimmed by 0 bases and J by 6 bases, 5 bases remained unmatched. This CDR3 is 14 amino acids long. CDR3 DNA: TGCGCCAGCAGCTTGGAGCCGGGGGGGCTCGAGCAGTACTTC. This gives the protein CASSLEPGGLEQYF.

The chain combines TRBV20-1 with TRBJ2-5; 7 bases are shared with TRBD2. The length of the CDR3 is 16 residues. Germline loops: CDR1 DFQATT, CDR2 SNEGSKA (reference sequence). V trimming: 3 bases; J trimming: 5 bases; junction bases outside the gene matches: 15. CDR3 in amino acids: CSASSASGLLSETQYF. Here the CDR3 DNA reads TGCAGTGCTAGTTCGGCTAGCGGACTCCTATCGGAGACCCAGTACTTC.

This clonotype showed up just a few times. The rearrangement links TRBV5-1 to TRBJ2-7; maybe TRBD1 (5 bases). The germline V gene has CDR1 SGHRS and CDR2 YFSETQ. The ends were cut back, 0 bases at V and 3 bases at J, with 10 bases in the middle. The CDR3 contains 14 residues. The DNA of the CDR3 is TGCGCCAGCAGCTTGGCGGGCAGGGACTACGAGCAGTACTTC. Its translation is CASSLAGRDYEQYF.

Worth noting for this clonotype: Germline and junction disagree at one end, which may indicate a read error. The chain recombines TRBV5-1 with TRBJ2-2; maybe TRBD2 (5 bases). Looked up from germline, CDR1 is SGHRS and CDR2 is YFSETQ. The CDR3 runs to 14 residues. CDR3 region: CASGWRGRTGELFF. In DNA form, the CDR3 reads TGTGCCAGCGGCTGGCGTGGGCGGACCGGGGAGCTGTTTTTT.

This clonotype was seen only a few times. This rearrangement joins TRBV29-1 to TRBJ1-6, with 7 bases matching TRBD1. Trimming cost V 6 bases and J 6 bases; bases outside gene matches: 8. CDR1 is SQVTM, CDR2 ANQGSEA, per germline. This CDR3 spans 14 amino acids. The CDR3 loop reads CSVRQGEANSPLHF. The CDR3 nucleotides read TGCAGCGTCCGACAGGGAGAGGCTAATTCACCCCTCCACTTT.

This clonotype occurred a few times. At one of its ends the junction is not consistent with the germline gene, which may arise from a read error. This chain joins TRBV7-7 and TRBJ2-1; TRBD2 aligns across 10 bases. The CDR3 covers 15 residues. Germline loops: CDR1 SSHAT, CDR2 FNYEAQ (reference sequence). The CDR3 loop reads CASSRTSGSYNEQFF. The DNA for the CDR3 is TGTGCTAGCAGCCGGACTAGCGGATCCTACAATGAGCAGTTCTTC.

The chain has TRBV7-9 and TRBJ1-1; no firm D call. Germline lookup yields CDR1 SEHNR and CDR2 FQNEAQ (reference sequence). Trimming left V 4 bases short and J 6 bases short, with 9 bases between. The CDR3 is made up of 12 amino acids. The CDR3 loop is CASSYGVAEAFF. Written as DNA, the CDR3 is TGTGCCAGCAGCTATGGGGTGGCTGAAGCTTTCTTT.

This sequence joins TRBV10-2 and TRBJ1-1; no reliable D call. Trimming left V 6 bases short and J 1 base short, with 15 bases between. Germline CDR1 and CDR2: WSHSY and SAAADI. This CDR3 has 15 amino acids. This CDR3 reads CASREVAGPNTEAFF. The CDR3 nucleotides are TGCGCCAGCAGGGAAGTCGCAGGACCGAACACTGAAGCTTTCTTT.

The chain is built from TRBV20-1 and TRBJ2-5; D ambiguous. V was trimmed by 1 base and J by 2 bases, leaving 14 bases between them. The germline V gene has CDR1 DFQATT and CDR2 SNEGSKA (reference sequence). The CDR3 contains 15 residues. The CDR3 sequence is CSARGIGRSQETQYF. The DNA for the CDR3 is TGCAGTGCTAGAGGGATTGGACGGAGTCAAGAGACCCAGTACTTC.

CDR3 sequence (DNA): TGTGCCAGCAGCGTAAATGCAGCTGTCGAACAAGAGACCCAGTACTTC. This gives the protein CASSVNAAVEQETQYF. The chain couples TRBV9 to TRBJ2-5; no clear D gene. This CDR3 contains 16 residues. Germline V gene data show CDR1 as SGDLS and CDR2 as YYNGEE. The V gene lost 1 base and the J gene lost 2 bases, with 15 bases spanning the gap.

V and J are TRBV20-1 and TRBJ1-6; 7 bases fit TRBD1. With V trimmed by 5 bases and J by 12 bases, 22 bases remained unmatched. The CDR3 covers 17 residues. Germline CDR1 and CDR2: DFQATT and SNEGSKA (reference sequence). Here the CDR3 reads CSAQDRDRDGDYQPLHF. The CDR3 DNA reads TGCAGTGCTCAGGACCGAGACAGGGACGGCGATTACCAACCCCTCCACTTT.

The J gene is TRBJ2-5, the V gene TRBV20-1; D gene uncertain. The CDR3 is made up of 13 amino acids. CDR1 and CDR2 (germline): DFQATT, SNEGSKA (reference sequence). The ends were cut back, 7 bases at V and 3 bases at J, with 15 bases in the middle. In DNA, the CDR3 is TGCAGTGGAGGAGACGGTATCGAAGAGACCCAGTACTTC. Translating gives CSGGDGIEETQYF.

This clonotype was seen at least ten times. The CDR3 region is CASSYESGGSDEQFF. DNA of the CDR3: TGTGCCAGCAGTTACGAAAGCGGGGGGTCGGATGAGCAGTTCTTC. The genes are TRBV6-2 or TRBV6-3 and TRBJ2-1, with 9 bases identical to TRBD2. Germline V gives CDR1 MNHEY, CDR2 SVGEGT. The CDR3 is 15 residues long. Germline trimming cut 2 bases from V and 8 bases from J; bases unmatched to any gene: 7.

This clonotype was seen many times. The CDR3 DNA reads TGTGCCAGCAGCTTCGGAACGGGGAAGTTAGGCGGGGAGCTGTTTTTT. Translation gives CASSFGTGKLGGELFF. This rearrangement joins TRBV7-9 to TRBJ2-2, with a weak D call TRBD2 (5 bases). The ends were cut back, 3 bases at V and 7 bases at J, with 18 bases in the middle. Germline lookup yields CDR1 SEHNR and CDR2 FQNEAQ (reference sequence). This CDR3 contains 16 residues.

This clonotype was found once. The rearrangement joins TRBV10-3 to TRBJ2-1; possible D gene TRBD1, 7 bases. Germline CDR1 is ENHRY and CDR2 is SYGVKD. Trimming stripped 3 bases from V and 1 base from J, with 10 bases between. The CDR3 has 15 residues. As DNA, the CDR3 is TGTGCCATCAGTGAACAGGGGACTTCCTACAATGAGCAGTTCTTC. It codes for CAISEQGTSYNEQFF.

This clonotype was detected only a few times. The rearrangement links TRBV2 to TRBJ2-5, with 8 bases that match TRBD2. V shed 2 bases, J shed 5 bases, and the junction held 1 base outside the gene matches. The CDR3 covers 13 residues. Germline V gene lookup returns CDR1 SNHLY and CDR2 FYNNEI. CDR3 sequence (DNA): TGTGCCAGCAGTGAACGGGGGGGCGAGACCCAGTACTTC. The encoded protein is CASSERGGETQYF.